These 9 T cell receptor beta chains came from one sample sequenced in a study of T cell responses to AZD1222 COVID-19 vaccine. Here immunoSEQ multiplex PCR was the method, and the copy in TCRdb shows in-frame clones only, minus some. This table has over 120,000 clones, over 90% appearing once. Material: peripheral blood, obtained on day 0 of AZD1222 vaccination. These receptors came from an adult in good health.

The gene calls are TRBV5-5 and TRBJ1-2, with D possibly TRBD1 on 5 matching bases. Germline CDR1 is SGHKS and CDR2 is YYEKEE (reference sequence). V lost 3 bases to trimming and J lost 4 bases, with 13 bases between them. The CDR3 consists of 14 residues. The CDR3 is CASSSLGGPYGYTF. The CDR3 nucleotides read TGTGCCAGCAGCTCCCTGGGGGGTCCCTATGGCTACACCTTC.

The rearrangement links TRBV5-1 to TRBJ1-2; TRBD1 is a possible D gene (6 bases). The CDR3 extends over 15 amino acids. Trimming removed 0 bases at V and 4 bases at J, with 13 bases between. CDR1 is SGHRS, CDR2 YFSETQ, per germline. The CDR3 DNA sequence: TGCGCCAGCAGCTTGGAAGGGGGTGATGTCTATGGCTACACCTTC. This encodes CASSLEGGDVYGYTF.

The chain combines TRBV2 with TRBJ2-1, with 7 bases matching TRBD2. Germline V lookup: CDR1 SNHLY, CDR2 FYNNEI. The CDR3 is 15 residues long. Trimming took 3 bases from V and 7 from J; bases not matched to a gene: 9. CDR3 DNA: TGTGCCAGCAGTGACGCGGGAGATTCGGCGAATGAGCAGTTCTTC. It translates to CASSDAGDSANEQFF.

The chain combines TRBV5-1 with TRBJ1-4; D is uncertain. This CDR3 contains 14 residues. The ends were cut back, 4 bases at V and 8 bases at J, with 15 bases in the middle. Germline V gene data show CDR1 as SGHRS and CDR2 as YFSETQ. CDR3 nucleotide sequence: TGCGCCAGCAGCCTTCGGACGGCAGGCGAAAAACTGTTTTTT. Translating gives CASSLRTAGEKLFF.

V and J are TRBV6-5 and TRBJ1-2; 7 nucleotides line up with TRBD1. The CDR3 is 16 residues long. Germline V gives CDR1 MNHEY, CDR2 SVGAGI. V shed 2 bases and J 5 bases; nucleotides not matched to a gene: 11. The CDR3 here is CASSYRGQQQEYGYTF. In DNA, the CDR3 is TGTGCCAGCAGTTACCGGGGACAGCAACAAGAGTATGGCTACACCTTC.

This rearrangement joins TRBV30 to TRBJ1-4, with no clear D. Trimming stripped 0 bases from V and 5 bases from J, with 10 bases between. There are 14 residues in the CDR3. Per germline, CDR1 GTSNPN and CDR2 SVGIG (reference sequence). DNA for the CDR3: TGTGCCTGGAGTGTACGGCGGAGAAATGAAAAACTGTTTTTT. This encodes CAWSVRRRNEKLFF.

The chain carries TRBV30 and TRBJ1-1, with TRBD1 as a possible D gene (6 bases). Looked up from germline, CDR1 is GTSNPN and CDR2 is SVGIG (reference sequence). CDR3 length: 15 amino acids. Trimming took off 0 bases at V and 1 base at J, with 12 bases between the two ends. The CDR3 DNA reads as TGTGCCTGGAGTGTACCCAGGGGCCGGAACACTGAAGCTTTCTTT. Translating it yields CAWSVPRGRNTEAFF.

This sequence joins TRBV11-1 and TRBJ2-5, with 9 bases identical to TRBD2. The CDR3 has 15 residues. J lost 1 base, V lost 5 bases, and 5 bases had no gene match. CDR1 SGHAT and CDR2 FQDESV come from the germline V gene (reference sequence). This CDR3 reads CASSGSGSIQETQYF. The CDR3 region has the DNA TGTGCCAGCAGCGGTAGCGGGAGTATCCAAGAGACCCAGTACTTC.

The chain joins TRBV7-9 to TRBJ1-1; D gene unclear. The CDR3 consists of 13 residues. V was cut by 3 bases and J by 1 base, with 6 bases left in between. CDR1 is SEHNR and CDR2 is FQNEAQ in the germline V gene (reference sequence). This CDR3 reads CASSFIGNTEAFF. Here the CDR3 DNA reads TGTGCCAGCAGCTTTATTGGGAACACTGAAGCTTTCTTT.